This TCR beta chain was found in a study of T cell responses to AZD1222 COVID-19 vaccine. Looking at the study overall: Pooling of second doses given at about 4 or about 12 weeks was done.

Using immunoSEQ multiplex PCR, the repertoire was profiled, and TCRdb retains in-frame clones only, with some absent. The sample has about 82,000 clones, 85% to 95% seen once. Germline V gene lookup returns CDR1 LNHDA and CDR2 SQIVND (reference sequence). The CDR3 contains 14 residues. V was clipped by 9 bases and J by 4 bases, with 16 bases between them. The TCR was taken from an adult in good health. The gene calls are TRBV19 and TRBJ1-5; D may be TRBD1 (6 bases). Sequencing was performed on peripheral blood, taken on day 0 of AZD1222 vaccination. CDR3 nucleotides: TGTGCCAGCCGGCCCGGGACAAAGAATCAGCCCCAGCATTTT. Translating gives CASRPGTKNQPQHF.